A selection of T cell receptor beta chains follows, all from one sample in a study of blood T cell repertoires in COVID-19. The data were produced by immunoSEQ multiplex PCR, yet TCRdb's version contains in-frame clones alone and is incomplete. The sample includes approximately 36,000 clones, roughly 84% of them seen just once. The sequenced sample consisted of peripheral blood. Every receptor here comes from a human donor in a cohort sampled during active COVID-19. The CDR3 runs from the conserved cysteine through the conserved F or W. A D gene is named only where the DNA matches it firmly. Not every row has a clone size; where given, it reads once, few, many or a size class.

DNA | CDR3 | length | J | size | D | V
TGCGCCAGCAGTCCCTTGACAGGGGCCGACACTGAAGCTTTCTTT | CASSPLTGADTEAFF | 15 | TRBJ1-1 | . | TRBD1 | TRBV5-1
TGTGCCTGGAGCCGGACAGGGAGTCTGGCAGATACGCAGTATTTT | CAWSRTGSLADTQYF | 15 | TRBJ2-3 | once | TRBD1 | TRBV30
TGTGCCACCAGGGTGCCTGGATCCGGGGAGCTGTTTTTT | CATRVPGSGELFF | 13 | TRBJ2-2 | . | . | TRBV19
TGCGCCAGCAGCCAAGAAAGGGGACTAGCGGGGGCGGGGAATGAGCAGTTCTTC | CASSQERGLAGAGNEQFF | 18 | TRBJ2-1 | . | TRBD2 | TRBV4-1
TGTGCCAGTGGCTGGGGGGAACTCGATCAGCCCCAGCATTTT | CASGWGELDQPQHF | 14 | TRBJ1-5 | . | . | TRBV19
TGCAGCGTTAGGGGAGGGAGGGGGGCCTACGAGCAGTACTTC | CSVRGGRGAYEQYF | 14 | TRBJ2-7 | . | . | TRBV29-1
TGTGCCAGCAGTTCGGACAGTGAAGCTTTCTTT | CASSSDSEAFF | 11 | TRBJ1-1 | . | . | TRBV28
TGTGCCAGCAGCCTCGGGATAGCGGGGGGGCAGGAGACCCAGTACTTC | CASSLGIAGGQETQYF | 16 | TRBJ2-5 | . | TRBD2 | TRBV9
TGTGCCAGCAACGACAGGGCAACTAATGAAAAACTGTTTTTT | CASNDRATNEKLFF | 14 | TRBJ1-4 | . | TRBD1 | TRBV27
TGTGCCAGCAGCTTAGGTCGACTAGCGGGGGGGGCAGATACGCAGTATTTT | CASSLGRLAGGADTQYF | 17 | TRBJ2-3 | . | TRBD2 | TRBV11-2
TGTGCCAGCAGTTACGGACAGGGGGCCGACTACGAGCAGTACTTC | CASSYGQGADYEQYF | 15 | TRBJ2-7 | . | TRBD1 | TRBV6-5
TGTGCCAGCAGCTTTGACAGGTTGAGCTCCTACGAGCAGTACTTC | CASSFDRLSSYEQYF | 15 | TRBJ2-7 | . | . | TRBV13
TGTGCCAGCCGGGGACAGGCTGGGACTGAAGCTTTCTTT | CASRGQAGTEAFF | 13 | TRBJ1-1 | . | TRBD1 | TRBV9
TGTGCCAGCAGTGGGTCAGGGCATAATGAAAAACTGTTTTTT | CASSGSGHNEKLFF | 14 | TRBJ1-4 | . | . | TRBV6-6
TGTGCCAGCAGCCGCCATACAGGTTCGACGGACACCATATATTTT | CASSRHTGSTDTIYF | 15 | TRBJ1-3 | . | . | TRBV3-1/TRBV3-2
TGCAGCGTCGCGGCCCACCCGTACGAGCAGTACTTC | CSVAAHPYEQYF | 12 | TRBJ2-7 | . | . | TRBV29-1
TGTGCCAGCAGCCAAGATTTAGCGGGGCCGAACACCGGGGAGCTGTTTTTT | CASSQDLAGPNTGELFF | 17 | TRBJ2-2 | . | TRBD2 | TRBV4-2
TGTGCCAGCAGTGAAGCGCCTGGCGTAAGGTCGGGAGGCTACACCTTC | CASSEAPGVRSGGYTF | 16 | TRBJ1-2 | . | . | TRBV2
TGTGCCAGCAGCTCCCCGGAGGGGAGGTCCACAGATACGCAGTATTTT | CASSSPEGRSTDTQYF | 16 | TRBJ2-3 | . | . | TRBV7-8
TGTGCCAGCAGCTTGGCCAGGGTGAACACTGAAGCTTTCTTT | CASSLARVNTEAFF | 14 | TRBJ1-1 | . | . | TRBV5-4
TGTGCCATCAGTTCAGACAGGGGGGCATCCTACGAGCAGTACTTC | CAISSDRGASYEQYF | 15 | TRBJ2-7 | . | TRBD1 | TRBV10-3
TGTGCCAGTAGTGGACCGGGACTAGCGGGGGGTGCCCAGTACTTC | CASSGPGLAGGAQYF | 15 | TRBJ2-5 | . | TRBD2 | TRBV19
TGTGCTAGTAGCGGACTAGCGGGGGGGCCAGAGACCCAGTACTTC | CASSGLAGGPETQYF | 15 | TRBJ2-5 | . | TRBD2 | TRBV12-5
TGTGCCAGCAGCCATAGCAGTGTGGTAGCCTCGAAAAAGACCCAGTACTTC | CASSHSSVVASKKTQYF | 17 | TRBJ2-5 | . | . | TRBV3-1/TRBV3-2
TGTGCCAGCAGCGTAGGAGATTACAATGAGCAGTTCTTC | CASSVGDYNEQFF | 13 | TRBJ2-1 | . | . | TRBV9
TGTGCCAGTAGTAGCGGGGGCCAAGAGACCCAGTACTTC | CASSSGGQETQYF | 13 | TRBJ2-5 | . | TRBD2 | TRBV19
TGTGCCAGCAGCTTAAACAGCGGGGGGGCCCCAGATACGCAGTATTTT | CASSLNSGGAPDTQYF | 16 | TRBJ2-3 | . | TRBD2 | TRBV7-8
TGCGCCAGCAGCTTGGGTGGACAGGGCCTAATAGGCTACGAGCAGTACTTC | CASSLGGQGLIGYEQYF | 17 | TRBJ2-7 | . | TRBD1 | TRBV5-1
TGTGCCAGCCGACTGACAGGGGTAGGCACAGATACGCAGTATTTT | CASRLTGVGTDTQYF | 15 | TRBJ2-3 | . | TRBD1 | TRBV19
TGTGCCATCAGTGAGTCGGGGAGTATCAGCACAGATACGCAGTATTTT | CAISESGSISTDTQYF | 16 | TRBJ2-3 | . | . | TRBV10-3
TGTGCCAGCAGCCAACGGGGTGACTATGGCTACACCTTC | CASSQRGDYGYTF | 13 | TRBJ1-2 | . | . | TRBV7-8
TGTGCCAGCAGCGCCGGGACAACCTACGAGCAGTACTTC | CASSAGTTYEQYF | 13 | TRBJ2-7 | . | . | TRBV6-5
TGTGCCAGCAGCTTATCCCCATCCCCCGAGCAGTACTTC | CASSLSPSPEQYF | 13 | TRBJ2-7 | . | . | TRBV7-9
TGTGCCAGTAGACAGACCGGAAATCAGCCCCAGCATTTT | CASRQTGNQPQHF | 13 | TRBJ1-5 | . | . | TRBV19
TGTGCCACCGGTGGTGGGGGGTCATCCTACGAGCAGTACTTC | CATGGGGSSYEQYF | 14 | TRBJ2-7 | . | . | TRBV2
TGTGCCACACGGGGGAGCTCTGGAAACACCATATATTTT | CATRGSSGNTIYF | 13 | TRBJ1-3 | . | . | TRBV6-5
TGTGCCAGCAGCGTCGGACTAGCGGGGGGAGAAGATACGCAGTATTTT | CASSVGLAGGEDTQYF | 16 | TRBJ2-3 | . | TRBD2 | TRBV13
TGCGCCAGCAGCCAAGAACTGGCAGGGCCTGAAGCTTTCTTT | CASSQELAGPEAFF | 14 | TRBJ1-1 | . | . | TRBV4-1
TGTGCCATCAGTGAGTCGCAGGGGTTGAACACTGAAGCTTTCTTT | CAISESQGLNTEAFF | 15 | TRBJ1-1 | . | . | TRBV10-3
TGTGCCAGCAGCTTAGCCATGGGACTAGCGGGGGGCCAGTATTTT | CASSLAMGLAGGQYF | 15 | TRBJ2-3 | . | TRBD2 | TRBV7-2
TGTGCCAGCGGGGGGAGCACAGATACGCAGTATTTT | CASGGSTDTQYF | 12 | TRBJ2-3 | . | . | TRBV28
TGTGCCAGCAGTTACTCGATGGGGGGTTCCTACGAGCAGTACTTC | CASSYSMGGSYEQYF | 15 | TRBJ2-7 | . | . | TRBV6-5
TGTGCCAGCAGTGCCCGGACAGGGGTCAGCAATCAGCCCCAGCATTTT | CASSARTGVSNQPQHF | 16 | TRBJ1-5 | . | TRBD1 | TRBV6-1
TGTGCCAGCAGCTCCTTCAGGGGGGACGATGAGCAGTTCTTC | CASSSFRGDDEQFF | 14 | TRBJ2-1 | once | . | TRBV7-9
TGCGCCAGCAGCCAAACAGGCACAAGCTCCTACAATGAGCAGTTCTTC | CASSQTGTSSYNEQFF | 16 | TRBJ2-1 | . | . | TRBV4-1
TGTGCCTGGAGTGAGGGGGAATTGGGTCAGCCCCAGCATTTT | CAWSEGELGQPQHF | 14 | TRBJ1-5 | . | . | TRBV30
TGTGCCACCAGCAGAGATCGGGGAGGGGACTACACCTTC | CATSRDRGGDYTF | 13 | TRBJ1-2 | . | . | TRBV15
TGTGCCAGCAGCTTGCAGGGGCTTAGCAATGAGCAGTTCTTC | CASSLQGLSNEQFF | 14 | TRBJ2-1 | . | . | TRBV7-3